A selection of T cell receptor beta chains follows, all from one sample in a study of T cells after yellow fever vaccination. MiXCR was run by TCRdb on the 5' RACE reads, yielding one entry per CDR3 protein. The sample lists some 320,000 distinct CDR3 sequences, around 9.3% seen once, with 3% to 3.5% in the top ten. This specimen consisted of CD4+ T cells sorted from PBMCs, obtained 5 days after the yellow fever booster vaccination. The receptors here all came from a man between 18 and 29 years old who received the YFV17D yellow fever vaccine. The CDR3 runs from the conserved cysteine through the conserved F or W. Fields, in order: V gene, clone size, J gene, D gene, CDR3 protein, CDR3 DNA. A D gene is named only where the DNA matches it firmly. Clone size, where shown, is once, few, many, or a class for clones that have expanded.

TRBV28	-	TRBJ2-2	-	CASKTPGQGYTGELFF	TGTGCCAGCAAGACCCCAGGGCAAGGGTACACCGGGGAGCTGTTTTTT
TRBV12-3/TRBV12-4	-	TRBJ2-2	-	CASSLRVSGELFF	TGTGCCAGCAGTTTACGAGTATCCGGGGAGCTGTTTTTT
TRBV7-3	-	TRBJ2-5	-	CASSLSWSGTQYF	TGTGCCAGCAGCTTAAGCTGGTCGGGGACCCAGTACTTC
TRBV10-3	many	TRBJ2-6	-	CAISEQTGGPGANVLTF	TGTGCCATCAGTGAGCAGACGGGGGGCCCTGGGGCCAACGTCCTGACTTTC
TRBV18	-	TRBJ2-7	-	CASSPPFSF	TGTGCCAGCTCACCACCGTTTTCTTTC
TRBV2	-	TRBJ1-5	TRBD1	CASSRTGWQPQHF	TGTGCCAGCTCTCGGACAGGGTGGCAGCCCCAGCATTTT
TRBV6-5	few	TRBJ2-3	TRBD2	CASSYSGGADTQYF	TGTGCCAGCAGTTACAGCGGGGGGGCAGATACGCAGTATTTT
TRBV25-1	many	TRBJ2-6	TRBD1	CASSEARGFNVLTF	TGTGCCAGCAGTGAGGCCAGGGGGTTTAACGTCCTGACTTTC
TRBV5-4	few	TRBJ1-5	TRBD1	CASSQTGDNQPQHF	TGTGCCAGCAGCCAGACAGGGGACAATCAGCCCCAGCATTTT
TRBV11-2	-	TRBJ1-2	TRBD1	CASRGNRQGPLVGRYGYTF	TGTGCCAGCAGGGGGAACAGACAGGGGCCACTGGTTGGTCGGTATGGCTACACCTTC
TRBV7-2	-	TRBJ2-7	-	CASSPTAFSEQYF	TGTGCCAGCAGCCCTACTGCATTCTCCGAGCAGTACTTC
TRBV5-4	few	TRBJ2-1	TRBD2	CASSGAGNYNEQFF	TGTGCCAGCAGTGGAGCGGGGAACTACAATGAGCAGTTCTTC
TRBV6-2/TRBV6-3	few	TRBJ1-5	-	CASSAPVGAGSNQPQHF	TGTGCCAGCAGTGCTCCAGTCGGGGCGGGTAGCAATCAGCCCCAGCATTTT
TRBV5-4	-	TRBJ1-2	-	CASSLSYTAADYTF	TGTGCCAGCAGCTTGTCGTACACGGCCGCCGATTACACCTTC
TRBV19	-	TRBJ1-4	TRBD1	CASSITGVEKLFF	TGTGCCAGTAGTATTACAGGGGTTGAAAAACTGTTTTTT
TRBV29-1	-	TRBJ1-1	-	CSPEGAFF	TGCAGCCCGGAGGGGGCTTTCTTT
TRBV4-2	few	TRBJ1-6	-	CASSSDVGPDSPLHF	TGTGCCAGCAGCTCAGACGTAGGGCCCGATTCACCCCTCCACTTT
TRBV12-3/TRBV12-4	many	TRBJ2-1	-	CASSLGGTVPNEQFF	TGTGCCAGCAGTTTGGGGGGGACAGTGCCCAATGAGCAGTTCTTC
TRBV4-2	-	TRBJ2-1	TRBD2	CASSTGAGPSYNEQFF	TGTGCCAGCAGCACCGGAGCGGGGCCCTCATACAATGAGCAGTTCTTC
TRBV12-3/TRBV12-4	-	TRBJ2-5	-	CASTLGGGGETQYF	TGTGCCAGTACTCTGGGAGGGGGCGGAGAGACCCAGTACTTC
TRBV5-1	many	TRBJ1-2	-	CASSPGGGDLYGYTF	TGCGCCAGCAGCCCGGGCGGGGGGGACCTCTATGGCTACACCTTC
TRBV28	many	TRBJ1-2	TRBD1	CASSSPGQAYGYTF	TGTGCCAGCAGTTCCCCCGGACAGGCCTATGGCTACACCTTC
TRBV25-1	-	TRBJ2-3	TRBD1	CASSATGDRGLDTQYF	TGTGCCAGCAGTGCTACTGGGGACAGGGGGCTAGATACGCAGTATTTT
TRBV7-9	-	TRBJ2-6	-	CASSSSGAGANVLTF	TGTGCCAGCAGTTCTTCCGGCGCTGGGGCCAACGTCCTGACTTTC
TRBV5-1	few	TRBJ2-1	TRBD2	CASSFALAGTNEQFF	TGCGCCAGCAGCTTCGCGCTAGCGGGGACGAATGAGCAGTTCTTC
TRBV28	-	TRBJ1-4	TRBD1	CASRDRVYEKLFF	TGTGCCAGCCGGGACAGGGTGTATGAAAAACTGTTTTTT
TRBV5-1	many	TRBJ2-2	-	CASSLAIGAGELFF	TGCGCCAGCAGCTTGGCCATAGGGGCCGGGGAGCTGTTTTTT
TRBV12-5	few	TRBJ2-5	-	CASGATQGETQYF	TGTGCTAGTGGTGCCACTCAGGGAGAGACCCAGTACTTC
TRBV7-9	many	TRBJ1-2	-	CASSPQTVRTYGYTF	TGTGCCAGCAGCCCCCAGACAGTTCGGACGTATGGCTACACCTTC
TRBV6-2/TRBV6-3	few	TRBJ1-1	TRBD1	CASSSRTGWVVRSEAFF	TGTGCCAGCAGTTCGAGGACAGGGTGGGTCGTACGGTCTGAAGCTTTCTTT
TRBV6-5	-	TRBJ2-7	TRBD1	CASSYGGQEPYEQYF	TGTGCCAGCAGTTACGGTGGACAGGAACCCTACGAGCAGTACTTC
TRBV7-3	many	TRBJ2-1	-	CASSATPAGDNEQFF	TGTGCCAGCAGCGCCACCCCTGCCGGGGACAATGAGCAGTTCTTC
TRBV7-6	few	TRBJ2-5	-	CASRLRARWQGQETQYF	TGTGCCAGCAGATTAAGAGCCCGGTGGCAGGGCCAAGAGACCCAGTACTTC
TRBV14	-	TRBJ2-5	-	CASSQGLSGQETQYF	TGTGCCAGCAGTCAAGGGTTGTCAGGACAAGAGACCCAGTACTTC
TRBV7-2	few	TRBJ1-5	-	CASSLDGLSNQPQHF	TGTGCCAGCAGCTTAGACGGGCTTAGCAATCAGCCCCAGCATTTT
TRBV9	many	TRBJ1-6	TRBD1	CASSVGQGDSPLHF	TGTGCCAGCAGCGTGGGACAGGGGGATTCACCCCTCCACTTT
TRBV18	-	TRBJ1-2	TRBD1	CASSGQGYYGYTF	TGTGCCAGCTCAGGACAGGGGTACTATGGCTACACCTTC
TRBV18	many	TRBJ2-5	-	CASSPSQGRETQYF	TGTGCCAGCTCACCTTCACAGGGAAGAGAGACCCAGTACTTC
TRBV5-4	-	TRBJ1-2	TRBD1	CASSFPGQGVGGYTF	TGTGCCAGCAGCTTTCCCGGACAGGGGGTTGGGGGCTACACCTTC
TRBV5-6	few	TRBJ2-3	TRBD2	CASSLRSGDSTDTQYF	TGTGCCAGCAGCTTGCGAAGCGGGGATAGCACAGATACGCAGTATTTT
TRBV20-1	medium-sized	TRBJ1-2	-	CSAASDKDGYTF	TGCAGTGCAGCGAGTGATAAGGATGGCTACACCTTC
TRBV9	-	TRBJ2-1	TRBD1	CASSARPQGFNEQFF	TGTGCCAGCAGCGCGAGACCACAGGGGTTCAATGAGCAGTTCTTC